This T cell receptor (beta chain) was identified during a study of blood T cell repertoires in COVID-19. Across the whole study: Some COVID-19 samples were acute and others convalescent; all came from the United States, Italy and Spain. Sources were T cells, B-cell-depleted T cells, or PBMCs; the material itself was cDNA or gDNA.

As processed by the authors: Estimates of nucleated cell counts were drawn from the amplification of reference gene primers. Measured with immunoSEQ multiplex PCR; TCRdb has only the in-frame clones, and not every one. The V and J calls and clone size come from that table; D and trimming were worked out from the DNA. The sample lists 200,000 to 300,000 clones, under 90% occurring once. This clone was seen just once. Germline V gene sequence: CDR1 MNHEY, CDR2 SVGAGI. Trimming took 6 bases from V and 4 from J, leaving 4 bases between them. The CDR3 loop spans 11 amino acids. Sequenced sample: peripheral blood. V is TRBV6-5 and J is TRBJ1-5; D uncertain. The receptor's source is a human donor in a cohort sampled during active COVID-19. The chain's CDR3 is CASSLNQPQHF. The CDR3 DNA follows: TGTGCCAGCAGCTTAAATCAGCCCCAGCATTTT.